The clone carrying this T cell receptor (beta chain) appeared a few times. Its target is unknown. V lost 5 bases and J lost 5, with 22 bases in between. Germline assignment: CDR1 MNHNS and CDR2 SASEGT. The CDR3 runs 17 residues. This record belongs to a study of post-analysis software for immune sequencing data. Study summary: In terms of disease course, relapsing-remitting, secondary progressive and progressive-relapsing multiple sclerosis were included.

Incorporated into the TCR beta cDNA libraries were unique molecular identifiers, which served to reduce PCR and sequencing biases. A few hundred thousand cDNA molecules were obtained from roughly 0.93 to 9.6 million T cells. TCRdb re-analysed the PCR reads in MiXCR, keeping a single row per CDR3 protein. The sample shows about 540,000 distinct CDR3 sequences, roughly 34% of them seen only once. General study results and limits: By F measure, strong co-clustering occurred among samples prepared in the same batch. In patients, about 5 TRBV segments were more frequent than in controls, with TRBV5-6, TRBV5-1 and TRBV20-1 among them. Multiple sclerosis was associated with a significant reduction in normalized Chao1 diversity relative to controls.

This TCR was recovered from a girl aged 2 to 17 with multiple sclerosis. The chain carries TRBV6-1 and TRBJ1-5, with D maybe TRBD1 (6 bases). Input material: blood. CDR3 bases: TGTGCCAGCAGTCCCGGGACACAGGGCGGAGAATATCAGCCCCAGCATTTT. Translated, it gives CASSPGTQGGEYQPQHF.